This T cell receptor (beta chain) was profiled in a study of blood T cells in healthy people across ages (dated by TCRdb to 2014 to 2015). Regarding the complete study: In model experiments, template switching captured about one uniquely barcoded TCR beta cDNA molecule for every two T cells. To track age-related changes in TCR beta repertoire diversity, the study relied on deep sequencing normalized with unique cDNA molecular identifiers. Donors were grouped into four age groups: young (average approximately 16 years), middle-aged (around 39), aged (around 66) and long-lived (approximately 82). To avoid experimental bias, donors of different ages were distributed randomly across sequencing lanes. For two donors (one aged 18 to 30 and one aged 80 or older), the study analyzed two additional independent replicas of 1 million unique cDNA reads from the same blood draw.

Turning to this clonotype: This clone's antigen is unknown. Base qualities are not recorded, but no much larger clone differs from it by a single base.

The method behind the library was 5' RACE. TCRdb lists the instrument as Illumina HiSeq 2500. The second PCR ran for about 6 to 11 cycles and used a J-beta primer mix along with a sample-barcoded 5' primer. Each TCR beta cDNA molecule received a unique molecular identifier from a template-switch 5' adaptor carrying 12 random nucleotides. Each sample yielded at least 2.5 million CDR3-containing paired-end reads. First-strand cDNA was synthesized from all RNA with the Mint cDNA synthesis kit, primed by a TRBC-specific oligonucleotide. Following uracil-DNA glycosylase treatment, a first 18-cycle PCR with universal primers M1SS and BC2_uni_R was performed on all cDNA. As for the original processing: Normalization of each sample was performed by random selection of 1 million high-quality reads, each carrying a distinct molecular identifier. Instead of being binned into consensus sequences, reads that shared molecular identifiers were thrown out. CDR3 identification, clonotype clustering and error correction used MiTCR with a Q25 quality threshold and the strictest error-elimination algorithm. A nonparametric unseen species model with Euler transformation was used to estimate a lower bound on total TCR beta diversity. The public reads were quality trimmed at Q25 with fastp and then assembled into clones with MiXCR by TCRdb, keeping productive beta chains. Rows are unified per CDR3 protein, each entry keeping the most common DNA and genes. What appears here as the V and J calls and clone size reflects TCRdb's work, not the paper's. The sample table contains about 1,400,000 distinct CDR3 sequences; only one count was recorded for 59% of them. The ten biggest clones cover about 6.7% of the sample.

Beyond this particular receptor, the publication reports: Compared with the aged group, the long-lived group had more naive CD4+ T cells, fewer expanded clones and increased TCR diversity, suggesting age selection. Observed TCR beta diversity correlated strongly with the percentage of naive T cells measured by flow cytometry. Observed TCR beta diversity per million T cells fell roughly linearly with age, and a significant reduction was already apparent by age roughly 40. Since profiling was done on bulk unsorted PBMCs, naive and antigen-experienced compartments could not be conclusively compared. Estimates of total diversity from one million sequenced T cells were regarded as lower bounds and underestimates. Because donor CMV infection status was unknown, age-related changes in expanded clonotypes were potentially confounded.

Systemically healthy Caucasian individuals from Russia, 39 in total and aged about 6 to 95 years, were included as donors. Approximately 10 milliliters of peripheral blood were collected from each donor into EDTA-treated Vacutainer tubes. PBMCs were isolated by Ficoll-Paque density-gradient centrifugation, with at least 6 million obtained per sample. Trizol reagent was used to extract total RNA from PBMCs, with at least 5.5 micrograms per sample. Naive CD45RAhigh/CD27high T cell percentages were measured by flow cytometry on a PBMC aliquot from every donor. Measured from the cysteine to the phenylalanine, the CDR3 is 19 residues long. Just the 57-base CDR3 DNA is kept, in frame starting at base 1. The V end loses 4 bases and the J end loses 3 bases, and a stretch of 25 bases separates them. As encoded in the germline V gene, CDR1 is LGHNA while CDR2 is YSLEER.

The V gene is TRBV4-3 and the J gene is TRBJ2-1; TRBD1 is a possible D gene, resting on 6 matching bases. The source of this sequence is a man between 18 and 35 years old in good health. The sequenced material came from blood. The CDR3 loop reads CASSPQGWSQGFGYNEQFF. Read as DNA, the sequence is TGCGCCAGCAGCCCCCAGGGGTGGTCCCAGGGGTTCGGCTACAATGAGCAGTTCTTC.